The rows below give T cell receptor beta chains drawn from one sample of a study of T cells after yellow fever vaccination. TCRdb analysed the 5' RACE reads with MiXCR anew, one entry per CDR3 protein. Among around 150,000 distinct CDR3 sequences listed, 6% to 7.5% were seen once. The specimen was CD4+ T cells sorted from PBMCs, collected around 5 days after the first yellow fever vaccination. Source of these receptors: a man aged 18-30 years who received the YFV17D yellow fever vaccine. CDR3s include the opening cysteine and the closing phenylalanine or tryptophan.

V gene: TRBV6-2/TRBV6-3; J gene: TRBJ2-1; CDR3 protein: CASSYTAGGRFNEQFF
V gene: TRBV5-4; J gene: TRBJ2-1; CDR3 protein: CASSPPRSGYYNEQFF
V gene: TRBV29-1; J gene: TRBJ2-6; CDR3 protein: CSVDESSGANVLTF
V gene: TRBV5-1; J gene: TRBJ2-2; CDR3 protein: CASIRDNGVGELFF
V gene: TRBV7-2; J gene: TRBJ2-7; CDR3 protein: CASSPAWGRDYEQYF
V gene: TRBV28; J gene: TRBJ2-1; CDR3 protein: CASSPGQGRPSYNEQFF
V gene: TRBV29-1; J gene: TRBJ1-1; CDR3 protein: CSVATGTRNTEAFF
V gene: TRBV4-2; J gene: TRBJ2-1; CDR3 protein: CASSPRTGTRIHNEQFF
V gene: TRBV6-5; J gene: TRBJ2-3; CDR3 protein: CASSQTGGRTDTQYF
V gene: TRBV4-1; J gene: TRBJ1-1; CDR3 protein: CASSQEKSPYTEAFF
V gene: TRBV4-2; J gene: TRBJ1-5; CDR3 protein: CASSETSGQPQHF
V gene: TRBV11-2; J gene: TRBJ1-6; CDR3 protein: CASSFQGARYNSPLHF
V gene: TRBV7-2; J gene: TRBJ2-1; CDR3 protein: CASSFYSGGAYNEQFF
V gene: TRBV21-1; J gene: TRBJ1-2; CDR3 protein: CASSSSRGLNYGYTF
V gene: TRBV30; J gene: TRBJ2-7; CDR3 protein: CARSRGATYEQYF
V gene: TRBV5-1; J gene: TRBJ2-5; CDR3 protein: CASSFAWAQETQYF
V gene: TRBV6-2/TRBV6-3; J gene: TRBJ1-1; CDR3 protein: CASSYPGPSAFF
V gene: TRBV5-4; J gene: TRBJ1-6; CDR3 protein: CASSFLWGTAGSSYNSPLHF
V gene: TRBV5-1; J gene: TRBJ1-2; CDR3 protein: CASSLDPVEYGYTF
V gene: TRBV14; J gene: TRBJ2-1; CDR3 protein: CASSQDSSSGRINEQFF
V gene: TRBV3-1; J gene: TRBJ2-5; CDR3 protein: CASSHGVARKETQYF
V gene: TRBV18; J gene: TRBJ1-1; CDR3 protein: CASQGPGNTEAFF
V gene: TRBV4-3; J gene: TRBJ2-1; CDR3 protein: CASSQVRGPNNEQFF
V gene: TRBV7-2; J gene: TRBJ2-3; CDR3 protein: CASSRIALRDTQYF
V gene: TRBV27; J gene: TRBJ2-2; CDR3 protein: CASSLAPTVNTGELFF
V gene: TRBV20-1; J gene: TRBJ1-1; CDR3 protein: CSAPNQATEAFF
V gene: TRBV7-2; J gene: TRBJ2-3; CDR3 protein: CASGRGIDRRTDTQYF
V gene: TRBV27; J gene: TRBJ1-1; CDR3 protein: CASSSAGTGYGGTFF
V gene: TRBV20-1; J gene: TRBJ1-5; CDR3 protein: CSAVRTASSNQPQHF
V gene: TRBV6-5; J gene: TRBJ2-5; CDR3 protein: CASSYHGTAQETQYF
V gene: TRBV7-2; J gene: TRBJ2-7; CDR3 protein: CASSPLLAGGWEQYF
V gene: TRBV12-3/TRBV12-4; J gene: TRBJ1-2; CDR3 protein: CASSLTGGFPGYTF
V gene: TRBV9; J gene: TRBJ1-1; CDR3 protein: CASSPQGLANAEAFF
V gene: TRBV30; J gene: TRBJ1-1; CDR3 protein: CALEPRMNTEAFF
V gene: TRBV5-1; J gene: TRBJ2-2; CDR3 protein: CASSLDPNTGELFF
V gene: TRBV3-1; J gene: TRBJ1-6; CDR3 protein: CASSPGNRGTVNSPLHF
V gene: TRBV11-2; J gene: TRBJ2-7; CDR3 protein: CASSSRLFQTYEQYF
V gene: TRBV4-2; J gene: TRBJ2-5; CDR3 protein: CASSQGGAGETQYF
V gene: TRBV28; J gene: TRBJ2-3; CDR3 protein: CASVTGGPIDTQYF
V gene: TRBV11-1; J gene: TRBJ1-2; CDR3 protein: CASSSTGTGYGYTF
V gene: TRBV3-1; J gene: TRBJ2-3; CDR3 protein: CASSQDGGDTQYF
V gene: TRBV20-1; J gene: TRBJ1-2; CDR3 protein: CSAGMTASTYGYTF
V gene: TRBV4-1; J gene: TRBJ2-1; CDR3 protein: CASSQVTWGGGEQFF
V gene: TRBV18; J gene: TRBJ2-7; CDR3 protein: CASSLQPQQGGYEQYF
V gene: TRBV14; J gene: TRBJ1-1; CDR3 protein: CASSRRAGTENTEAFF
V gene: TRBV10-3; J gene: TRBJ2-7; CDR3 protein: CAISETLAGGLSYEQYF
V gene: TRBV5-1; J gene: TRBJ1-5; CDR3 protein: CASSPGGLNQPQHF
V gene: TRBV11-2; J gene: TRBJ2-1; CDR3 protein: CASSYSGGLFF
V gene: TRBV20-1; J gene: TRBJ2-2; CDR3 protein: CSATIAGRATGELFF
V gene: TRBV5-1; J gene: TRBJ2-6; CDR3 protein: CASKGSSGANVLTF
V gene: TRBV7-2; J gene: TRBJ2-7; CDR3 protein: CASSVTRQRQYF
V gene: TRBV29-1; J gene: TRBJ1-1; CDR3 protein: CSVGDRGQTEAFF
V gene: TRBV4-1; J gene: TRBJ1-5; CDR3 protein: CASSRTDRDSTQPQHF
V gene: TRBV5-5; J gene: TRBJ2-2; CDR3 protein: CASSLATGGELFF
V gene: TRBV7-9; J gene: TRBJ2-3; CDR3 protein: CASSFWAGGLTGTDTQYF